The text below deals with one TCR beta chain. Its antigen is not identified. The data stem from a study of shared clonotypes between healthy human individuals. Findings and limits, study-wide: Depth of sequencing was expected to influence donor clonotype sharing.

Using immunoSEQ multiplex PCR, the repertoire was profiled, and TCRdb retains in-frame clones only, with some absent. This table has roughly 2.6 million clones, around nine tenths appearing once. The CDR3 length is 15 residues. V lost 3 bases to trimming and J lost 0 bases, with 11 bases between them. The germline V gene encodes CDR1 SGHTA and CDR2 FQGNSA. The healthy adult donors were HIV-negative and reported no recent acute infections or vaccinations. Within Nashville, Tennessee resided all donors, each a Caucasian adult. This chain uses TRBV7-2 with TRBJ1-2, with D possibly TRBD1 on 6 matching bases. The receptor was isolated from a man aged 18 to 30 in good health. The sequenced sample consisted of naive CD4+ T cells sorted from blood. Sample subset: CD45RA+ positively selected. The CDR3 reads CASSFRTDSNYGYTF. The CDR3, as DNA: TGTGCCAGCAGCTTTAGGACAGATTCTAACTATGGCTACACCTTC.